This TCR beta chain stems from a study of blood T cell repertoires in COVID-19. Study-wide background: There were acute and convalescent COVID-19 samples, and they came from the United States, Italy and Spain.

Authors' data handling: Amplification of reference gene primers provided the estimated nucleated cell counts. The data were produced by immunoSEQ multiplex PCR, yet TCRdb's version contains in-frame clones alone and is incomplete. The D gene and trimming were derived from the DNA, and the V and J assignments and clone size from that table. Of under 65,000 clones listed, 85% to 90% are singletons. This receptor was obtained from a woman between 55 and 75 years old with COVID-19, enrolled during active disease. The material sequenced was peripheral blood.

In DNA form, the CDR3 reads TGTGCCACCAGTGACCCTACTAGCGTAGCTAGCACAGATACGCAGTATTTT. This gives the protein CATSDPTSVASTDTQYF. This chain uses TRBV24-1 with TRBJ2-3; 7 bases are a match to TRBD2. The CDR3 runs 17 residues. Looked up from germline, CDR1 is KGHDR and CDR2 is SFDVKD. With 4 bases clipped from V and 0 bases from J, the junction kept 9 bases outside the gene matches.